This TCR beta chain originates from a study of response to subunit inactivated influenza vaccine. This clonotype was seen a few times. TCRdb independently ran MiXCR on the RT-PCR reads; one entry per CDR3 protein. The table lists about 570,000 distinct CDR3 sequences, about 11% of them singletons. Between the trimmed V and J ends, which lost 10 bases and 2 bases, there was a span of 19 bases. The V gene's germline CDR1 is MNHNS and CDR2 SASEGT. The CDR3 consists of 15 residues. These sequences were also reported in another study, on T cells expressing NK-cell markers. From that paper: TCR beta cDNA was generated via 5'RACE template switching incorporating UMIs. Serological testing identified most of the eight sequenced donors as HCMV-seropositive and one as seronegative. Dominant NKG2C+ clonotypes in a handful of donors made up about 1.0-7.0% of CD8+ T cells. It remained uncertain whether the expanded NKG2C+ T cell clones were specific for HCMV antigens.

This TCR derives from a man aged 45-65 years who received an inactivated influenza vaccine. This chain uses TRBV6-1 with TRBJ2-3, with D possibly TRBD2 on 5 matching bases. The specimen was PBMCs from blood, collected on the day of vaccination. CDR3 protein: CATRNSERFTDTQYF. In DNA form, the CDR3 reads TGTGCCACCCGGAATTCGGAGCGGTTCACAGATACGCAGTATTTT.